These 6 T cell receptor beta chains came from one sample sequenced in a study of identifying expanded T cells in peripheral blood. The table came from immunoSEQ multiplex PCR; TCRdb's copy has only in-frame clones and leaves some out. The sample lists 90,000 to 120,000 clones, more than 85% occurring once. The sample taken for sequencing was blood. All receptors derive from a person aged 18 to 75 in good health.

The chain couples TRBV23-1 to TRBJ1-5; 8 bases line up with TRBD1. TRBV23-1 is assigned to the ORF class and has an uncertain function. J was trimmed by 0 bases and V by 3 bases; bases with no gene match: 16. CDR3 length: 20 amino acids. CDR3 protein: CASSHRQDRGDLYSNQPQHF. The CDR3 DNA reads as TGCGCCAGCAGTCATCGCCAAGACAGGGGCGACCTTTATAGCAATCAGCCCCAGCATTTT.

The J gene is TRBJ2-5, the V gene TRBV6-5, with 14 nucleotides matching TRBD2. The length of the CDR3 is 13 residues. From germline, CDR1 is MNHEY and CDR2 SVGAGI. The junction had 5 bases not matched to a gene; V was cut back by 6 bases and J by 11 bases. The CDR3 region has the DNA TGTGCCAGCAGCCGGGGACTAGCGGGGGTTCAGTACTTC. It yields the protein CASSRGLAGVQYF.

The chain employs TRBV11-1 and TRBJ2-7, with 7 bases aligning to TRBD1. Germline V gene sequence: CDR1 SGHAT, CDR2 FQDESV (reference sequence). The CDR3 is 14 amino acids. Germline trimming cut 5 bases from V and 4 bases from J; bases unmatched to any gene: 8. The CDR3 loop is CASSHRDSRYEQYF. The CDR3, as DNA: TGTGCCAGCAGCCACCGGGACAGTCGGTACGAGCAGTACTTC.

The chain uses TRBV4-3 and TRBJ1-3, with 7 positions matching TRBD1. Trimming removed 2 bases from V and 0 bases from J; junction bases left unmatched: 10. CDR1 and CDR2 (germline): LGHNA, YSLEER. The CDR3 covers 18 residues. The CDR3 loop reads CASSQHTGTAISGNTIYF. CDR3 bases: TGCGCCAGCAGCCAACATACCGGGACAGCGATCTCTGGAAACACCATATATTTT.

The gene calls are TRBV7-9 and TRBJ2-7; perhaps TRBD2 as D (5 bases). This CDR3 is 14 amino acids long. The V end was cut by 4 bases, the J end by 3 bases, with 13 bases between. The V gene's germline CDR1 is SEHNR and CDR2 FQNEAQ (reference sequence). CDR3 in DNA: TGTGCCAGCAGCTCTCCCGGAGGAGACTACGAGCAGTACTTC. Translation gives CASSSPGGDYEQYF.

CDR3 loop: CASSLRLAGGTFTDTQYF. CDR3 DNA: TGTGCCAGCAGCTTACGCCTAGCGGGGGGAACTTTCACAGATACGCAGTATTTT. The chain employs TRBV7-6 and TRBJ2-3, with 11 bases lining up with TRBD2. This CDR3 is 18 amino acids long. V gave up 2 bases and J gave up 2 bases; unmatched junction bases: 9. Looked up from germline, CDR1 is SGHVS and CDR2 is FNYEAQ.